Each of the 15 T cell receptor beta chains below was sequenced from the same sample in a study of blood T cell repertoires in COVID-19. TCRdb's copy holds only in-frame clones and misses some; the assay was immunoSEQ multiplex PCR. The data show 250,000 to 300,000 clones, more than 75% seen once. Material: peripheral blood. These receptors were obtained from a woman aged 35 to 49 who had recovered from COVID-19.

Comment on this clone: Other nucleotide sequences from this sample produce the same CDR3. This chain uses TRBV5-1 with TRBJ1-5; 10 nucleotides agree with TRBD1. This CDR3 is 17 amino acids long. The V and J ends lost 2 bases and 6 bases, in that order; junction bases with no gene match: 11. The germline CDR1 and CDR2 sequences are SGHRS and YFSETQ. The CDR3 DNA follows: TGCGCCAGCAGCTTTTATCCGGGACAGGGGTGGACTCAGCCCCAGCATTTT. It encodes CASSFYPGQGWTQPQHF.

This clone occurred many times. V and J are TRBV6-2 or TRBV6-3 and TRBJ1-1; D possibly corresponds to TRBD1 (6 bases). CDR1 and CDR2 (germline): MNHEY, SVGEGT. CDR3 length: 12 residues. V was clipped by 0 bases and J by 11 bases, with 10 bases between them. CDR3 residues: CASSYSTGGAFF. CDR3 nucleotides: TGTGCCAGCAGTTACTCGACAGGCGGGGCTTTCTTT.

This clone was detected once. V and J are TRBV3-1 (or the pseudogene TRBV3-2) and TRBJ1-5, with D possibly TRBD1 on 5 matching bases. Looked up from germline, CDR1 is LGHDT and CDR2 is YNNKEL (reference sequence). The CDR3 contains 15 residues. V was trimmed by 1 base and J by 6 bases, leaving 13 bases between them. The CDR3 loop is CASSQGGDFGQPQHF. CDR3 bases: TGTGCCAGCAGCCAAGGGGGGGATTTCGGTCAGCCCCAGCATTTT.

The chain carries TRBV30 and TRBJ2-6; D gene ambiguous. CDR3 length: 13 amino acids. Germline V gives CDR1 GTSNPN, CDR2 SVGIG (reference sequence). The V gene lost 3 bases and the J gene lost 4 bases, with 7 bases spanning the gap. The CDR3 reads CAWRALGANVLTF. CDR3 nucleotides: TGTGCCTGGAGGGCCTTAGGGGCCAACGTCCTGACTTTC.

For this clone: In the same sample, other DNA sequences code for this CDR3. V is TRBV12-3 or TRBV12-4 and J is TRBJ1-3, with D unclear. V lost 3 bases to trimming and J lost 0 bases, with 3 bases between them. The length of the CDR3 is 13 residues. CDR3 in amino acids: CASSFYSGNTIYF. The CDR3 DNA is TGTGCCAGCAGTTTCTACTCTGGAAACACCATATATTTT.

The J gene is TRBJ1-1, the V gene TRBV2; possibly TRBD1 for D (6 bases). V lost 3 bases, J lost 2 bases, and 19 bases lay in between. CDR1 is SNHLY, CDR2 FYNNEI, per germline. CDR3 length: 17 amino acids. The CDR3 DNA sequence: TGTGCCAGCAGTGACCCCCGCGACAGGCCTCTCAACACTGAAGCTTTCTTT. Its translation: CASSDPRDRPLNTEAFF.

The chain links TRBV28 to TRBJ2-7, with 8 nucleotides matching TRBD1. Germline V CDR1 and CDR2: MDHEN, SYDVKM. This CDR3 has 16 residues. After removal of 5 bases from V and 4 bases from J, the junction contained 13 bases not matched to a gene. CDR3 amino acids: CASSSIQGEDGYEQYF. The CDR3 nucleotides read TGTGCCAGCAGTAGCATACAGGGGGAGGATGGGTACGAGCAGTACTTC.

The DNA for the CDR3 is TGTGCCAGCAGTCCTATCCCGACAGGGGGGACTGAAGCTTTCTTT. It is translated as CASSPIPTGGTEAFF. The V and J genes are TRBV14 and TRBJ1-1, with 9 bases that match TRBD1. Trimming took 6 bases from V and 5 from J; bases not matched to a gene: 10. The germline V gene has CDR1 SGHDN and CDR2 FVKESK. This CDR3 is 15 amino acids long.

The rearrangement uses TRBV20-1 and TRBJ1-5, with 10 bases identical to TRBD1. Germline loops: CDR1 DFQATT, CDR2 SNEGSKA (reference sequence). V shed 3 bases, J shed 0 bases, and the junction held 5 bases outside the gene matches. The CDR3 length is 16 residues. The CDR3 spells CSASRTGGDSNQPQHF. The CDR3, as DNA: TGCAGTGCTAGTCGGACAGGGGGGGATAGCAATCAGCCCCAGCATTTT.

The CDR3 loop reads CASSLRVSGGANEQFF. CDR3 nucleotides: TGTGCCAGCAGCTTACGAGTTAGCGGGGGGGCTAATGAGCAGTTCTTC. The V call is TRBV7-2, the J call TRBJ2-1, with 11 bases identical to TRBD2. J gave up 7 bases and V 2 bases, and 7 bases lay outside the gene matches. The CDR3 totals 16 residues. Germline V gene sequence: CDR1 SGHTA, CDR2 FQGNSA.

The V gene is TRBV7-9, the J gene TRBJ2-7; D might be TRBD2 (5 bases). CDR1 is SEHNR and CDR2 is FQNEAQ in the germline V gene (reference sequence). The CDR3 totals 13 residues. V gave up 5 bases and J gave up 5 bases, with 13 bases separating them. CDR3: CASSKDWAHEQYF. The CDR3 DNA reads TGTGCCAGCAGCAAGGACTGGGCCCACGAGCAGTACTTC.

The rearrangement joins TRBV5-4 to TRBJ2-7; TRBD1 agrees at 8 bases. The CDR3 is 13 amino acids. Germline V gene lookup returns CDR1 SGHNT and CDR2 YYREEE (reference sequence). The junction had 7 bases not matched to a gene; V was cut back by 7 bases and J by 4 bases. CDR3 residues: CASRTQGDYEQYF. The CDR3, as DNA: TGTGCCAGCCGAACACAGGGGGATTACGAGCAGTACTTC.

The chain links TRBV4-3 to TRBJ1-4; 7 bases line up with TRBD1. The trim removed 3 bases at V and 3 bases at J, leaving 7 bases unmatched. The CDR3 length is 16 residues. CDR1 LGHNA and CDR2 YSLEER come from the germline V gene. The CDR3 is CASSQFPGTANEKLFF. For the CDR3, the DNA is TGCGCCAGCAGCCAGTTCCCCGGGACAGCTAATGAAAAACTGTTTTTT.

The CDR3 coding sequence is TGTGCCAGCAGCCGGGGACTAGCGGGGGCTACCGGGGAGCTGTTTTTT. Amino acid sequence: CASSRGLAGATGELFF. The gene calls are TRBV7-9 and TRBJ2-2, with 14 bases that match TRBD2. V lost 5 bases to trimming and J lost 5 bases; unmatched junction nucleotides: 4. Germline values: CDR1 SEHNR, CDR2 FQNEAQ (reference sequence). The CDR3 has 16 amino acids.

The table lists this clone with a count of one. The chain recombines TRBV7-2 with TRBJ1-2; 10 nucleotides agree with TRBD1. The germline V gene encodes CDR1 SGHTA and CDR2 FQGNSA. V shed 0 bases and J 8 bases; nucleotides not matched to a gene: 12. The CDR3 has 17 amino acids. CDR3: CASSLAMMSGTGAGYTF. For the CDR3, the DNA is TGTGCCAGCAGCTTAGCAATGATGTCAGGGACAGGGGCAGGCTACACCTTC.